The T cell receptor (beta chain) under discussion was sequenced for a study of T cells after yellow fever vaccination. Study results and caveats: Across the CD4 and CD8 compartments, a small share of clonotypes was present in both. It was a weaker secondary response, yet one that peaked faster, at day 5 versus 15. Detected again after the booster were most primary-vaccination clones, at 95% to 98% CD4 and more than 70% CD8.

In TCRdb, the 5' RACE reads were re-called with MiXCR into one record per CDR3 protein. The sample lists some 260,000 distinct CDR3 sequences, about 5.2% seen once, with around 3.5% in the top ten. This clonotype turned up a few times. Its antigen is unidentified. Per germline, CDR1 MNHEY and CDR2 SMNVEV (reference sequence). The CDR3 is 15 amino acids. V was trimmed by 6 bases and J by 0 bases, leaving 15 bases between them. The chain links TRBV27 to TRBJ2-7; D remains ambiguous. This sample comprised CD4+ T cells sorted from PBMCs, obtained on the day of the yellow fever booster vaccination. This receptor was identified in a man aged 18-30 years who received the YFV17D yellow fever vaccine. CDR3 protein: CASRRQADSSYEQYF. As DNA, the CDR3 is TGTGCCAGCAGGAGGCAGGCCGATAGCTCCTACGAGCAGTACTTC.